Listed here are 23 T cell receptor beta chains from one sample, sequenced in a study of blood T cell repertoires in COVID-19 (dated by TCRdb to the early 2020s). Preparation of the library involved the immunoSEQ multiplex PCR assay. TCRdb obtained this table from immuneACCESS and retained in-frame rearrangements with V and J assigned. These tables miss some clones; where compared with another copy, unresolved V genes account for less than half of the shortfall, and the remainder is unexplained. For this sample there are some 230,000 clones; 84% appear just once. Roughly 3% of the sample comes from the top ten. The sample taken for sequencing was peripheral blood. Receptors originate from a woman under 40 who had recovered from COVID-19.

This clone was seen only once. The chain uses TRBV29-1 and TRBJ2-1; D is undetermined. Germline V lookup: CDR1 SQVTM, CDR2 ANQGSEA. Trimming shortened V by 6 bases and J by 1 base, and 13 bases separated the two germline ends. This CDR3 contains 14 residues. Here the CDR3 DNA reads TGCAGCGTACCTGAGACGGGTTCCTACAATGAGCAGTTCTTC. Protein sequence: CSVPETGSYNEQFF.

The genes are TRBV7-3 and TRBJ2-7; 7 bases agree with TRBD2. Germline CDR1 is SGHTA and CDR2 is FQGTGA. Trimming at V came to 0 bases and at J to 3 bases, leaving 5 bases not matched to a gene. CDR3 length: 15 residues. CDR3 in DNA: TGTGCCAGCAGCTTAACCCCCGGACTAGTCTACGAGCAGTACTTC. It codes for CASSLTPGLVYEQYF.

The CDR3 DNA sequence: TGTGCCAGTAGCCCGACAGCTAGCTCCTACGAGCAGTACTTC. Translating gives CASSPTASSYEQYF. The gene calls are TRBV19 and TRBJ2-7; possible D gene TRBD1, 5 bases. This CDR3 has 14 residues. Germline V gene lookup returns CDR1 LNHDA and CDR2 SQIVND (reference sequence). V dropped 6 bases and J dropped 0 bases, with 12 bases sitting between them.

The chain uses TRBV7-9 and TRBJ1-4; weak D call: TRBD1 (5 bases). Germline assignment: CDR1 SEHNR and CDR2 FQNEAQ (reference sequence). The ends were cut back, 4 bases at V and 7 bases at J, with 13 bases in the middle. CDR3 size: 14 residues. CDR3 DNA sequence: TGTGCCAGCAGCTCACGCTACAGGTCTGAAAAACTGTTTTTT. Translated: CASSSRYRSEKLFF. The whole variable domain, remainder taken from reference TRBV7-9 and TRBJ1-4, is DTGVSQNPRHKITKRGQNVTFRCDPISEHNRLYWYRQTLGQGPEFLTYFQNEAQLEKSRLLSDRFSAERPKGSFSTLEIQRTEQGDSAMYLCASSSRYRSEKLFFGSGTQLSVL.

V is TRBV7-2 and J is TRBJ2-7; possibly TRBD2 for D (5 bases). The germline V and J ends were trimmed by 5 bases and 4 bases, with 15 bases remaining between them. CDR1 and CDR2 (germline): SGHTA, FQGNSA. This CDR3 has 14 residues. This chain's CDR3 is CASSPPTRGYEQYF. CDR3 nucleotides: TGTGCCAGCAGCCCCCCTACCCGAGGGTACGAGCAGTACTTC.

The chain carries TRBV5-1 and TRBJ2-5, with D perhaps TRBD2 (5 bases). CDR1 is SGHRS and CDR2 is YFSETQ in the germline V gene. The CDR3 covers 16 residues. Trimming removed 4 bases from V and 0 bases from J, with 16 bases in between. The CDR3 protein is CASSEASSPYQETQYF. The CDR3 DNA is TGCGCCAGCAGCGAGGCTAGCAGTCCCTACCAAGAGACCCAGTACTTC.

This chain joins TRBV5-1 and TRBJ2-7, with 9 positions matching TRBD1. In germline, CDR1 is SGHRS, CDR2 YFSETQ. CDR3 length equals 13 residues. Trimming at V came to 3 bases and at J to 5 bases, leaving 3 bases not matched to a gene. The CDR3 DNA reads as TGCGCCAGCAGCTCCCGGACAGGGGACGAGCAGTACTTC. Translation: CASSSRTGDEQYF.

The gene calls are TRBV29-1 and TRBJ1-2; 11 nucleotides match TRBD1. In germline, CDR1 is SQVTM, CDR2 ANQGSEA. CDR3 size: 13 residues. J lost 5 bases, V lost 4 bases, and 3 bases had no gene match. The CDR3 sequence is CSVVGQGVYGYTF. The CDR3 DNA follows: TGCAGCGTTGTGGGACAGGGGGTTTATGGCTACACCTTC.

The chain couples TRBV7-6 to TRBJ2-7, with a possible D match to TRBD1 (5 bases). This CDR3 has 12 residues. Germline V CDR1 and CDR2: SGHVS, FNYEAQ. Trimming removed 0 bases at V and 6 bases at J, with 6 bases between. The CDR3 DNA reads as TGTGCCAGCAGCTTAGCAGGGGCCGAGCAGTACTTC. Translated: CASSLAGAEQYF.

The CDR3 region is CASSLAGQGTYNEQFF. The CDR3, as DNA: TGTGCCAGCAGCTTAGCGGGCCAGGGCACCTACAATGAGCAGTTCTTC. The gene calls are TRBV7-6 and TRBJ2-1; TRBD1 is a possible D gene (5 bases). V was cut by 0 bases and J by 2 bases, with 11 bases left in between. Germline V gives CDR1 SGHVS, CDR2 FNYEAQ. The CDR3 is made up of 16 amino acids.

The rearrangement joins TRBV18 to TRBJ1-1; 8 bases fit TRBD1. V lost 3 bases to trimming and J lost 7 bases; unmatched junction nucleotides: 10. The CDR3 contains 15 residues. Germline CDR1 and CDR2: KGHSH and LQKENI. The DNA of the CDR3 is TGTGCCAGCTCACCCAGGACAGGGAACGTAGGTGAAGCTTTCTTT. It translates to CASSPRTGNVGEAFF.

This clone was seen a few times. CDR3 nucleotides: TGTGCCAGCAGTTGGGACAGGGTGGCTTTCTTT. Protein product: CASSWDRVAFF. The chain employs TRBV27 and TRBJ1-1; the match to TRBD1 covers 9 bases. The ends lost 4 bases at V and 11 bases at J; junction bases unmatched: 2. Germline V CDR1 and CDR2: MNHEY, SMNVEV (reference sequence). The CDR3 loop spans 11 amino acids.

Here the CDR3 reads CASTRQVFTDTQYF. CDR3 coding DNA: TGTGCCAGCACCCGTCAGGTCTTCACAGATACGCAGTATTTT. V and J are TRBV13 and TRBJ2-3; D call uncertain. The CDR3 extends over 14 amino acids. V was trimmed by 7 bases and J by 2 bases, leaving 13 bases between them. Germline V lookup: CDR1 PRHDT, CDR2 FYEKMQ (reference sequence).

The V and J genes are TRBV30 and TRBJ2-1; 9 positions match TRBD2. After removal of 0 bases from V and 2 bases from J, the junction contained 5 bases not matched to a gene. The germline CDR1 and CDR2 sequences are GTSNPN and SVGIG (reference sequence). The CDR3 has 16 residues. In nucleotides, the CDR3 is TGTGCCTGGAGTGTACGGGCTAGCGGGGCCTACAATGAGCAGTTCTTC. Translating gives CAWSVRASGAYNEQFF.

The DNA of the CDR3 is TGTGCCAGCAGCTTTAATTCCTACAATGAGCAGTTCTTC. It codes for CASSFNSYNEQFF. The chain couples TRBV7-9 to TRBJ2-1; D remains unclear. Germline CDR1 and CDR2: SEHNR and FQNEAQ (reference sequence). The V gene lost 3 bases and the J gene lost 1 base, with 4 bases spanning the gap. This CDR3 is built from 13 residues.

The genes are TRBV29-1 and TRBJ2-7, with D tentatively TRBD2 (5 bases). Germline CDR1 is SQVTM and CDR2 is ANQGSEA. V lost 4 bases and J lost 2, with 9 bases in between. The CDR3 extends over 12 amino acids. The CDR3 is CSVGAETYEQYF. The CDR3 DNA reads as TGCAGCGTTGGAGCGGAGACCTACGAGCAGTACTTC.

This sequence joins TRBV11-3 and TRBJ2-7, with a weak D call TRBD2 (5 bases). The CDR3 contains 13 residues. Deletions cut 5 bases from V and 7 bases from J, with 15 bases between. Germline loops: CDR1 SGHNT, CDR2 YENEEA. The CDR3 DNA reads as TGTGCCAGCAGCACCCGGACTGTCGGGGAGCAGTACTTC. Translated: CASSTRTVGEQYF.

The chain couples TRBV7-3 to TRBJ2-6; 8 nucleotides agree with TRBD2. J was trimmed by 0 bases and V by 4 bases; bases with no gene match: 2. This CDR3 has 16 amino acids. Germline V CDR1 and CDR2: SGHTA, FQGTGA. This CDR3 reads CASSSRGGSGANVLTF. The CDR3 bases are TGTGCCAGCAGCTCCCGGGGGGGCTCTGGGGCCAACGTCCTGACTTTC.

The chain uses TRBV28 and TRBJ2-7; 13 bases line up with TRBD2. Germline V CDR1 and CDR2: MDHEN, SYDVKM. Unmatched junction bases numbered 8, after V lost 5 bases and J lost 4 bases. CDR3 size: 16 residues. The CDR3 DNA follows: TGTGCCAGCAGTGCCGGACTAGCGGGAGTGGGGTACGAGCAGTACTTC. It encodes CASSAGLAGVGYEQYF. The whole variable domain, remainder taken from reference TRBV28 and TRBJ2-7, is DVKVTQSSRYLVKRTGEKVFLECVQDMDHENMFWYRQDPGLGLRLIYFSYDVKMKEKGDIPEGYSVSREKKERFSLILESASTNQTSMYLCASSAGLAGVGYEQYFGPGTRLTVT.

This chain joins TRBV27 and TRBJ1-6; 7 bases fit TRBD1. The CDR3 contains 16 residues. After removal of 8 bases from V and 0 bases from J, the junction contained 7 bases not matched to a gene. Germline V lookup: CDR1 MNHEY, CDR2 SMNVEV (reference sequence). CDR3 region: CASGTEARSYNSPLHF. DNA for the CDR3: TGTGCCAGCGGGACAGAGGCTCGCTCCTATAATTCACCCCTCCACTTT.

This clone was observed a handful of times. The rearrangement uses TRBV7-3 and TRBJ2-2, with 10 bases identical to TRBD1. CDR1 and CDR2 (germline): SGHTA, FQGTGA. The CDR3 sequence is 15 residues long. V shed 5 bases and J 2 bases; nucleotides not matched to a gene: 2. CDR3 sequence reads: CASSRQGANTGELFF. The CDR3 bases are TGTGCCAGCAGCAGACAGGGGGCCAACACCGGGGAGCTGTTTTTT.

This chain links TRBV5-4 with TRBJ1-2, with D maybe TRBD1 (5 bases). Deletions cut 0 bases from V and 0 bases from J, with 12 bases between. This CDR3 is 16 amino acids long. Germline V gene sequence: CDR1 SGHNT, CDR2 YYREEE (reference sequence). The CDR3 loop reads CASSLAPGQANYGYTF. CDR3 DNA: TGTGCCAGCAGCTTGGCTCCCGGACAAGCTAACTATGGCTACACCTTC. The variable domain in full, completed from reference TRBV5-4 and TRBJ1-2, reads ETGVTQSPTHLIKTRGQQVTLRCSSQSGHNTVSWYQQALGQGPQFIFQYYREEENGRGNFPPRFSGLQFPNYSSELNVNALELDDSALYLCASSLAPGQANYGYTFGSGTRLTVV.

This chain uses TRBV27 with TRBJ1-1; 10 bases line up with TRBD1. The germline gives CDR1 MNHEY, CDR2 SMNVEV (reference sequence). This CDR3 is built from 16 residues. V trimming: 4 bases; J trimming: 4 bases; junction bases outside the gene matches: 9. CDR3 sequence: CASSSGQGIVGTEAFF. DNA of the CDR3: TGTGCCAGCAGTTCGGGACAGGGGATTGTGGGCACTGAAGCTTTCTTT.